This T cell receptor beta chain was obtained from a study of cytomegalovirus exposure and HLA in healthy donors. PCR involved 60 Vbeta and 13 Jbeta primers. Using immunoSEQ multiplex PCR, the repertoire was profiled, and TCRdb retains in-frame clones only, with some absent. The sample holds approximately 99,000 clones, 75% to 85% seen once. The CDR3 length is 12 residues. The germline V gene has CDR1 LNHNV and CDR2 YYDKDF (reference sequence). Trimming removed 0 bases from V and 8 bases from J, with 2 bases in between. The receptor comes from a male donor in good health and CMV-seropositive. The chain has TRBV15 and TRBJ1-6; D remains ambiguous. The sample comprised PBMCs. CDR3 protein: CATSRDDSPLHF. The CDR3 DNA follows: TGTGCCACCAGCAGAGACGATTCACCCCTCCACTTT.